Listed here is a single TCR beta chain. The target antigen is unknown. Other DNA sequences in this specimen translate into the identical CDR3. The sample comes from a study of T cell responses to AZD1222 COVID-19 vaccine. General study results and limits: Close to half of spike-specific TCRs reportedly recognize unmutated variant regions. Repertoires were obtained only post-peak T cell response. It was only a handful of AZD1222 recipients who were seropositive at baseline.

The CDR3 sequence is 11 residues long. Germline CDR1 is MNHEY and CDR2 is SVGAGI. With 8 bases clipped from V and 4 bases from J, the junction kept 0 bases outside the gene matches. Profiling relied on immunoSEQ multiplex PCR, and the TCRdb table lists in-frame clones only, not all of them. The sample yields hundreds of thousands of clones, just over 90% seen once. The chain recombines TRBV6-5 with TRBJ1-2, with TRBD1 identical over 8 bases. The material sequenced was peripheral blood, taken on day 0 of MenACWY control vaccination. The sequence was obtained from an adult in good health. The CDR3 DNA reads TGTGCCAGCGGACAGGGCTATGGCTACACCTTC. Translation: CASGQGYGYTF.